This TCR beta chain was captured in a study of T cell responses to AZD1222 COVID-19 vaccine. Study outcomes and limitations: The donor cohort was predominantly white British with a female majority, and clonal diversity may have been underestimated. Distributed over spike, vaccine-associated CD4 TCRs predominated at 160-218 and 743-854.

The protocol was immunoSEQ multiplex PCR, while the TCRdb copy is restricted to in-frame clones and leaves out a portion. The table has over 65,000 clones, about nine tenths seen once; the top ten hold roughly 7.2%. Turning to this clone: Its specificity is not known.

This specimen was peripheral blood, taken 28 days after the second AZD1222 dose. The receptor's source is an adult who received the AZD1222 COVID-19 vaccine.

CDR3 amino acids: CASSAGQGGTIPYEQYF. DNA for the CDR3: TGTGCCAGCAGCGCGGGACAGGGGGGAACCATACCCTACGAGCAGTACTTC. This chain joins TRBV9 and TRBJ2-7, with 11 bases fitting TRBD1. The CDR3 length is 17 residues. Germline values: CDR1 SGDLS, CDR2 YYNGEE. Losses at the gene ends were 3 bases for V and 2 bases for J; bases not matched to a gene: 10.